This T cell receptor (beta chain) was sequenced for a study of blood T cell repertoires in COVID-19. Looking at the study overall: The United States, Italy and Spain supplied acute and convalescent COVID-19 samples. In each case, the material was cDNA or gDNA derived from T cells, B-cell-depleted T cells, or PBMCs.

Authors' processing steps: Reference gene primer amplification yielded estimated nucleated cell counts. Produced via immunoSEQ multiplex PCR; TCRdb's table is partial and in-frame only. The V and J calls and clone size come from that table; D and trimming were worked out from the DNA. The table has approximately 94,000 clones, around 88% seen once. The source material was peripheral blood. The receptor was isolated from a human donor in a cohort sampled during active COVID-19.

The CDR3 protein is CASSLGTGYLGQPQHF. For the CDR3, the DNA is TGTGCCAGCAGCTTAGGGACAGGGTATTTGGGACAGCCCCAGCATTTT. This chain uses TRBV28 with TRBJ1-5, with 9 bases matching TRBD1. The trim removed 6 bases at V and 7 bases at J, leaving 13 bases unmatched. The germline V gene encodes CDR1 MDHEN and CDR2 SYDVKM. The length of the CDR3 is 16 residues.